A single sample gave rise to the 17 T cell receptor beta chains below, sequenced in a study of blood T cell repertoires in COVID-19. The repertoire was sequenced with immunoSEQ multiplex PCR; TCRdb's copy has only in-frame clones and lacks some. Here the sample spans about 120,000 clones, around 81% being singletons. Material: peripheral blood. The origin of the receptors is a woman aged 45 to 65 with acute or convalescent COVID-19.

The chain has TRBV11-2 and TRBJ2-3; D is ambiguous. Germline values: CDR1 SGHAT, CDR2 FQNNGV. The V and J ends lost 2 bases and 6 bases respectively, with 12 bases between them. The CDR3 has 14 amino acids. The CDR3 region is CASSLRSGFDTQYF. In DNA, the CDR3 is TGTGCCAGCAGCTTACGTTCAGGTTTTGATACGCAGTATTTT.

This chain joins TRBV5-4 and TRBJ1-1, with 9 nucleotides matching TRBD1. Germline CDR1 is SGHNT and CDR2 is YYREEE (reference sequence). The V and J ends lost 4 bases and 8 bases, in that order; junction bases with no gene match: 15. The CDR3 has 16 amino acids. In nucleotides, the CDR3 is TGTGCCAGCAGCCCCGGACAGGGGCGACTACCTGTGGAAGCTTTCTTT. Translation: CASSPGQGRLPVEAFF.

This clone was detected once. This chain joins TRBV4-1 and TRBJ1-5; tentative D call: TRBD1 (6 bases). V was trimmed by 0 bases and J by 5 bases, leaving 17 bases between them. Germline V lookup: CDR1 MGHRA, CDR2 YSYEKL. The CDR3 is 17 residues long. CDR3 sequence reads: CASSQDRTTGPHQPQHF. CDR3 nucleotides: TGCGCCAGCAGCCAAGACCGAACAACAGGGCCCCATCAGCCCCAGCATTTT.

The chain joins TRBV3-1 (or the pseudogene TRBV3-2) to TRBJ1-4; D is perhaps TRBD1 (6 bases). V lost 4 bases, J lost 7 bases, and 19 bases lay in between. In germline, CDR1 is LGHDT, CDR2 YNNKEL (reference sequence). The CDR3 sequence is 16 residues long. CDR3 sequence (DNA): TGTGCCAGCAGCCCACGGGTCACGGGGGGCGGTGAAAAACTGTTTTTT. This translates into CASSPRVTGGGEKLFF.

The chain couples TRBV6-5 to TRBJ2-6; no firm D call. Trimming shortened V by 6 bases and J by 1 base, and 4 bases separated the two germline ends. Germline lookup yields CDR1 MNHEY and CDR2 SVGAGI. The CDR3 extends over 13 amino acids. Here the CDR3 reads CASSRSGANVLTF. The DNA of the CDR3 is TGTGCCAGCAGCCGGTCTGGGGCCAACGTCCTGACTTTC.

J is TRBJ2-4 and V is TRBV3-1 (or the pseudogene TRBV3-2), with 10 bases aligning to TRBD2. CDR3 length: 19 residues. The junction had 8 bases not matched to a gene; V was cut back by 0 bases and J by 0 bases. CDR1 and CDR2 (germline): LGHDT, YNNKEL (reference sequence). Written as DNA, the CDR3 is TGTGCCAGCAGCCAAGAAACCGGACTAGCGGTCCTAGCCAAAAACATTCAGTACTTC. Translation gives CASSQETGLAVLAKNIQYF.

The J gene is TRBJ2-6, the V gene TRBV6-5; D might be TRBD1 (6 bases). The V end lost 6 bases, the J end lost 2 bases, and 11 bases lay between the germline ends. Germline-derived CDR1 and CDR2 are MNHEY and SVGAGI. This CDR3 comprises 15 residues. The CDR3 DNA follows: TGTGCCAGCAGACGGGACATTGCTGGGGCCAACGTCCTGACTTTC. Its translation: CASRRDIAGANVLTF.

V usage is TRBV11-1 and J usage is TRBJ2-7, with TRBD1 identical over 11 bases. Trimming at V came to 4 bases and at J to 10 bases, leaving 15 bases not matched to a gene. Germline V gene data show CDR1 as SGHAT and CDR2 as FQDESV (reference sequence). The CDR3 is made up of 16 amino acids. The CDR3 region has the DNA TGTGCCAGCAGCTCTCTAGGGACAGGGGGTGTCAGCGAACAGTACTTC. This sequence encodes CASSSLGTGGVSEQYF.

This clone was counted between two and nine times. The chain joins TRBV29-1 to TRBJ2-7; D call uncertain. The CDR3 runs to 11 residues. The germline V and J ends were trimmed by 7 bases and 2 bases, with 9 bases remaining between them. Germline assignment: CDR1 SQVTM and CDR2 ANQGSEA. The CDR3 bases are TGCAGCGCCGGTTCCCCCTACGAGCAGTACTTC. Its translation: CSAGSPYEQYF.

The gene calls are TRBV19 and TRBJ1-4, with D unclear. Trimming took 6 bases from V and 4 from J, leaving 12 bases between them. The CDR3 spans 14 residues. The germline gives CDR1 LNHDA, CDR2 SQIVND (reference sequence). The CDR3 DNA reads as TGTGCCAGTAGAGGGAGAACCCTTAATGAAAAACTGTTTTTT. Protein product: CASRGRTLNEKLFF.

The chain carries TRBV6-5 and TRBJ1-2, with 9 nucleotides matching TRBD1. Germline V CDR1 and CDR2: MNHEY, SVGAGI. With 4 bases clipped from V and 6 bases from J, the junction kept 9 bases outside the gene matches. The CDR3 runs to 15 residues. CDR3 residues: CASSSSTGTGHGYTF. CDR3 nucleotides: TGTGCCAGCAGTTCTAGTACCGGGACAGGGCATGGCTACACCTTC.

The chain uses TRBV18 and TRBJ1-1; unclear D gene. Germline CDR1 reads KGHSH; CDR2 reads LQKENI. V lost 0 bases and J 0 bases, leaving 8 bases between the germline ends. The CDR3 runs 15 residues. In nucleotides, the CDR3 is TGTGCCAGCTCACCACCACTCATCTTGAACACTGAAGCTTTCTTT. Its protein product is CASSPPLILNTEAFF.

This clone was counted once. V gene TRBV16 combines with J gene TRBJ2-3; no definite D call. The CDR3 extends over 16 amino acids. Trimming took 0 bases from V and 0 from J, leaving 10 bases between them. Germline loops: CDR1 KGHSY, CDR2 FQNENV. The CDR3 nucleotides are TGTGCCAGCAGCCAATCGAGAGGTTCTAGCACAGATACGCAGTATTTT. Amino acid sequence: CASSQSRGSSTDTQYF.

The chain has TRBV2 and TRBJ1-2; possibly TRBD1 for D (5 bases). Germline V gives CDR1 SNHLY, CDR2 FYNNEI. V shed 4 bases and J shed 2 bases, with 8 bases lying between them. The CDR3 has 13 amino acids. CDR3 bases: TGTGCCAGCAGTGGGACACAAAACTATGGCTACACCTTC. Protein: CASSGTQNYGYTF.

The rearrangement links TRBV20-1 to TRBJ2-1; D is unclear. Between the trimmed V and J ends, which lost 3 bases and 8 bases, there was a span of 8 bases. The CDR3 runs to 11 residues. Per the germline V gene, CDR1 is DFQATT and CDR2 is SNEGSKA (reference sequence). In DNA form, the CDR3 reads TGCAGTGCTAGGGCTGGTGATGAGCAGTTCTTC. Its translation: CSARAGDEQFF.

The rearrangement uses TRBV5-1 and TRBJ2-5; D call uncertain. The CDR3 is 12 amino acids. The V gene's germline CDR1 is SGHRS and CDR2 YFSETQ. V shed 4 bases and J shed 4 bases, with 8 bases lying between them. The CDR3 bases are TGCGCCAGCAGCCCTCCGGGAGAGACCCAGTACTTC. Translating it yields CASSPPGETQYF.

This chain's CDR3 is CASSGPGSGVDQFF. The DNA for the CDR3 is TGTGCCAGCAGCGGGCCAGGGTCTGGCGTGGACCAGTTCTTC. The chain joins TRBV9 to TRBJ2-1; perhaps TRBD1 as D (5 bases). CDR3 length: 14 residues. Trimming took 3 bases from V and 13 from J, leaving 20 bases between them. Germline CDR1 and CDR2: SGDLS and YYNGEE.